A selection of T cell receptor beta chains follows, all from one sample in a study. One entry per CDR3 protein results from TCRdb running MiXCR on the reads. The sample has about 7,100 distinct CDR3 sequences, 32% seen once. The sequenced sample consisted of blood. These receptors were collected from a human donor. CDR3s include the opening cysteine and the closing phenylalanine or tryptophan. D genes are given only for firm matches. Only some rows state a clone size, as once, few, many or a class for expanded clones.

>medium-sized|TRBD2|TRBJ2-2|TRBV4-2
CASSSISGGGTGELFF
TGTGCCAGCAGCTCTATTAGCGGGGGAGGGACCGGGGAGCTGTTTTTT
>medium-sized|-|TRBJ1-1|TRBV20-1
CSARLGEREAFF
TGCAGTGCTAGGCTGGGGGAGAGAGAAGCTTTCTTT
>-|-|TRBJ2-1|TRBV18
CASSRSLGSGRHGGSNEQFF
TGTGCCAGCTCCCGAAGTCTAGGAAGCGGCCGCCATGGAGGGAGTAATGAGCAGTTCTTC
>-|TRBD1|TRBJ2-7|TRBV18
CASSWTGSPYEQYF
TGTGCCAGCTCGTGGACAGGCAGCCCCTACGAGCAGTACTTC
>-|-|TRBJ2-7|TRBV4-2
CASSQAGSSPDEQYF
TGTGCCAGCAGCCAGGCCGGGAGTTCACCCGATGAGCAGTACTTC
>many|-|TRBJ1-2|TRBV4-2
CASSQTQEGGYGYTF
TGTGCCAGCAGCCAGACCCAGGAGGGTGGGTATGGCTACACCTTC
>medium-sized|-|TRBJ2-3|TRBV29-1
CSVSGSSDTQYF
TGCAGCGTCTCCGGGTCCTCAGATACGCAGTATTTT
>medium-sized|-|TRBJ2-1|TRBV20-1
CSAGTHNEQFF
TGCAGTGCCGGGACCCACAATGAGCAGTTCTTC
>once|TRBD2|TRBJ2-1|TRBV4-2
CASSQELAGISEQFF
TGTGCCAGCAGCCAAGAACTAGCGGGAATTAGCGAGCAGTTCTTC
>few|-|TRBJ2-7|TRBV20-1
CSARFFGRAYEQYF
TGCAGTGCTAGATTCTTCGGGAGAGCCTACGAGCAGTACTTC
>many|-|TRBJ1-1|TRBV29-1
CSATDAFF
TGCAGCGCGACCGACGCTTTCTTT
>many|TRBD1|TRBJ1-2|TRBV29-1
CSVEAGQGARAGPGYTF
TGCAGCGTTGAAGCGGGCCAGGGGGCGCGAGCCGGACCTGGCTACACCTTC
>medium-sized|-|TRBJ1-5|TRBV7-9
CASSLWGSQPQHF
TGTGCCAGCAGCTTATGGGGGAGTCAGCCCCAGCATTTT
>medium-sized|-|TRBJ1-1|TRBV29-1
CSVEPTGGNTEAFF
TGCAGCGTTGAACCGACGGGCGGGAACACTGAAGCTTTCTTT
>medium-sized|-|TRBJ1-1|TRBV30
CAWEGQNTEAFF
TGTGCCTGGGAGGGACAGAACACTGAAGCTTTCTTT
>many|TRBD2|TRBJ2-1|TRBV20-1
CSAQTGTSGYNEQFF
TGCAGTGCTCAAACCGGGACTAGCGGTTACAATGAGCAGTTCTTC
>-|TRBD2|TRBJ2-7|TRBV19
CASARVWGSGSSPDEQYF
TGTGCCAGTGCTAGAGTTTGGGGTAGCGGGAGTTCACCCGATGAGCAGTACTTC
>many|TRBD2|TRBJ2-7|TRBV14
CASSQSPGGVYYEQYF
TGTGCCAGCAGCCAGTCGCCTGGGGGGGTGTACTACGAGCAGTACTTC
>-|-|TRBJ1-2|TRBV29-1
CSVRGELGYGYTF
TGCAGCGTGAGGGGAGAGTTAGGATATGGCTACACCTTC
>medium-sized|-|TRBJ1-1|TRBV12-3/TRBV12-4
CASSYLESYTEAFF
TGTGCCAGCAGTTACTTAGAATCCTACACTGAAGCTTTCTTT
>medium-sized|TRBD1|TRBJ1-3|TRBV29-1
CSAYVQGYTIYF
TGCAGCGCTTATGTACAGGGGTACACCATATATTTT
>many|-|TRBJ1-1|TRBV29-1
CSVREGEPITEAFF
TGCAGCGTACGTGAGGGGGAGCCGATCACTGAAGCTTTCTTT
>medium-sized|-|TRBJ1-5|TRBV7-3
CASSLTGRGGGTQHF
TGTGCCAGCAGCTTAACGGGCAGGGGCGGAGGGACCCAGCATTTT
>-|-|TRBJ2-3|TRBV5-4
CASSVDEGLDTDTQYF
TGTGCCAGCAGCGTTGACGAAGGCCTTGACACAGATACGCAGTATTTT